This passage covers 4 T cell receptor beta chains from one sample sequenced in a study of metastatic and nonmetastatic thyroid tumors. Thyroid surgery took place with no prior treatment in any patient. From the PCR reads, TCRdb re-called clones with MiXCR. Seen here are about 17,000 clones, approximately 24% observed once, and the top ten hold 22%. The specimen sequenced was tumor tissue. Receptors originate from a female donor with papillary thyroid cancer or a benign thyroid nodule (not recorded which). Some clones in this sample may be carry-over from other donors' samples.

The gene calls are TRBV3-1 and TRBJ1-3; D gene ambiguous. The germline CDR1 and CDR2 sequences are LGHDT and YNNKEL (reference sequence). V was pared by 4 bases and J by 0 bases, with 16 bases between. The CDR3 loop spans 17 amino acids. In DNA, the CDR3 is TGTGCCAGCAGCCGTCCCGATCATGCTAACTCTGGAAACACCATATATTTT. The encoded protein is CASSRPDHANSGNTIYF.

The sample holds many counts of this clone. The chain couples TRBV6-1 to TRBJ2-3; 10 bases are shared with TRBD2. Trimming took 6 bases from V and 1 from J; bases not matched to a gene: 4. Germline values: CDR1 MNHNS, CDR2 SASEGT. The CDR3 is made up of 15 amino acids. CDR3 sequence: CASSPLAGGTDTQYF. DNA for the CDR3: TGTGCCAGCAGCCCTCTAGCGGGGGGCACAGATACGCAGTATTTT.

This chain joins TRBV7-3 and TRBJ1-6; weak D call: TRBD1 (6 bases). The ends were cut back, 5 bases at V and 10 bases at J, with 18 bases in the middle. From germline, CDR1 is SGHTA and CDR2 FQGTGA. The CDR3 loop spans 15 amino acids. CDR3 region: CASSPRTVLYSPLHF. Here the CDR3 DNA reads TGTGCCAGCAGCCCGCGGACAGTCTTATACTCACCCCTCCACTTT.

This clone showed up many times. V gene TRBV14 combines with J gene TRBJ2-3; D uncertain. Trimming took off 1 base at V and 7 bases at J, with 3 bases between the two ends. Germline CDR1 SGHDN, CDR2 FVKESK. The CDR3 loop spans 11 amino acids. The CDR3 DNA is TGTGCCAGCAGCCAAGGGAATACGCAGTATTTT. Translating it yields CASSQGNTQYF.